The sequence of this T cell receptor (beta chain) was determined in a study of cytomegalovirus exposure and HLA in healthy donors (dated by TCRdb to about 2017). General notes on the study: In an earlier analysis of 587 of the donors, approximately 300 Gb of sequence data and just under 120 million unique TCR beta sequences from some 170 million T cells were reported. HLA typing covered class I and class II loci at four-digit resolution. Of the roughly 410 genotyped donors, 65% to 90% were placed in the genetic ancestry cluster associated with self-reported Caucasian donors. The number of typed donors differed by locus: roughly 629-640 for A, B, C, DRB1 and DQB1; 500 to 550 for DQA1; about 600 for DPA1; and around 470 for DPB1. The study combined high-throughput TCR immunosequencing, statistical association of individual TCRs with disease status, and machine learning to predict cytomegalovirus infection status. Donor age, sex, ethnicity and CMV serostatus were compiled alongside the repertoire data. Rather than using new phenotypic data, the later analysis identified candidate immune exposures from TCR beta sequences and from how often those sequences occurred across donors. In a later analysis, previously published TCR beta repertoires from about 670 donors were re-analyzed and high-resolution HLA genotyping was added so that TCR occurrence patterns could be studied. Among roughly 370 genotyped donors of the cohort, an average of around 240,000 unique TCR beta nucleotide sequences were sequenced per donor, roughly a sixth of them non-productive. The study aimed to test whether cataloging public T cell receptors could reveal signatures of past pathogen exposure. Along with the roughly 670-subject first cohort, a separate validation cohort of 120 different subjects was used. An early release covering 500 to 750 HLA-typed donors comprised 250 to 350 gigabases of sequencing data and tens of millions of unique TCR sequences. Every discovery cohort repertoire had been produced on one sequencing platform. Several DR-DQ haplotypes were treated as single units for association and clustering because of strong linkage in the cohort. The T cell repertoires of 700 or so subjects were profiled by immunosequencing and related to cytomegalovirus serostatus. An earlier analysis of a few hundred of the donors applied high-throughput TCR beta sequencing to assess whether each TCR beta V gene segment acted as functional or pseudogenic. A later genetic analysis used genome-wide SNP genotypes for about 60% of the 666 donors, treating that subset as a discovery cohort. What the research found in general, with its limitations: The only immune exposure information available for the cohort was CMV serostatus. The authors suggested that the approach could potentially be generalized to other disease states and immunological phenotypes. In a later analysis, the rate of TCR association differed among HLA loci, with DRB1 alleles having the most associated TCRs and HLA-C alleles having the fewest. In a later analysis, about 16,000 TCR beta sequences were associated with specific HLA alleles at a false discovery rate of 0.05. Because counts were too low, about 18 rarely observed V segments, including chromosome 9 orphons, were left out of the earlier analysis of over 550 of the donors. According to a later analysis, most CMV-associated TCR beta chains appeared to be HLA-restricted, and the HLA associations seemed to be driven largely by CMV exposure. A further reported finding was that TCR beta sequences accurately predicted the HLA-A and HLA-B alleles for most subjects in the first cohort. Three of the identified cytomegalovirus-associated TCR beta chains were confirmed in vitro to be specific for cytomegalovirus antigens. Some IMGT-functional V segments, including TRBV6-2 and TRBV6-3, could not be distinguished by the 87-base-pair reads and were therefore excluded. Only TCR beta chains were sequenced in this cohort, and the absence of alpha or paired-chain data limited detectable features. The study listed over 150 TCR beta chains as associated with cytomegalovirus. In a later analysis, several top co-occurrence clusters were reported to appear linked to parvovirus B19, influenza, CMV and Epstein-Barr virus. In a later genetic analysis, a missense DCLRE1C variant was associated with V-gene and J-gene trimming of TCR beta chains, and the association was replicated in an independent cohort. Most TCR sequences were observed very rarely across donors, whereas some public TCRs were present in many individuals. The classifier was reported to diagnose cytomegalovirus status with high specificity and sensitivity in both the original cohort and the validation cohort. Roughly uniform sequencing depth across donors was assumed in presence/absence analyses, although this assumption may not hold. Because HLA typing was missing for some donors at each locus, association tests included only the typed subset. According to a later genetic analysis, donors in an Asian-associated ancestry cluster had fewer N-insertions in productive TCRs than the approximately 630-donor mean. An earlier analysis of 587 of the donors showed that most TCR beta V segments appeared in productive rearrangements either about 87% or about 30% of the time, which broadly matched IMGT annotations. In a later analysis, HLA-associated TCR beta chains were found to be more clonally expanded and to have lower generation probabilities than equally common non-associated chains. A cluster of highly shared sequence variants was judged likely to be a technical artifact of the sequencing pipeline. When HLA alleles, especially DR and DQ, strongly co-occurred, attributing TCR associations to individual alleles was difficult. Correlated functional status among segregating V segments might reflect linkage disequilibrium, but an unknown experimental factor could not be ruled out.

The germline V gene gives CDR1 as SNHLY and CDR2 as FYNNEI. The CDR3 goes from the cysteine to the phenylalanine over 14 residues. Just the 42-base CDR3 DNA is kept, in frame starting at base 1. V is pared back by 7 bases and J by 5 bases, with 17 bases lying between the germline termini. Libraries were constructed by the immunoSEQ multiplex PCR assay. For the multiplex PCR, a mixture combining 60 forward primers for TCR Vbeta segments and 13 reverse primers for TCR Jbeta segments was used. Amplification of the CDR3 region of rearranged TCR beta genes was performed with a multiplex PCR assay on genomic DNA. On the Illumina HiSeq System, the amplified TCR beta libraries were sequenced as 87-base-pair reads. Concerning the study's data processing: A later analysis tallied 75 million to 95 million unique TCR beta chains across the 700 or so repertoires, and around 12 million of those chains were shared by two or more donors. Raw reads were error-corrected and collapsed into unique sequences with a nearest-neighbor algorithm that merged closely related sequences to remove PCR and sequencing errors. CDR3 sequences were aligned to IMGT reference sequences to assign V, D and J gene segments. For a sequence to be retained, at least a six-nucleotide match to both a V gene segment and a J gene segment was required. A rearrangement counted as productive if the CDR3 had no stop codons and remained in frame with V and J, and every other rearrangement counted as non-productive. Following IMGT convention, CDR3 was defined as the stretch from the second conserved V-encoded cysteine to the conserved J-encoded phenylalanine. The earlier analysis of 587 of the donors excluded sequences that lacked an unambiguous match to a single V gene segment. An earlier analysis of 550 to 650 of the donors classified V segments as functional when productive rearrangements were above 56.7% and as segregating when the standard deviation between donors was above 5%. A statistical classification framework was built to diagnose cytomegalovirus status from the catalog of TCR beta chain sequences. In a later analysis, V and J genes were assigned by comparing TCR nucleotide sequences against IMGT/GENE-DB human TR gene sequences. Using the TCRdist pipeline, a later analysis assigned CDR3 sequences along with most-parsimonious VDJ recombination scenarios. A later analysis defined each TCR beta chain by its CDR3 amino acid sequence plus V-gene family, and excluded reads lacking a unique V-gene family. A later analysis removed 550 to 700 highly shared, low-generation-probability nucleotide sequences to deal with suspected cross-contamination and a sequencing artifact. A later analysis calculated a clonal expansion index for each public chain from normalized within-repertoire ranks of inferred template counts. In a later analysis, generation probabilities were computed with a VDJ recombination model fitted to out-of-frame rearrangements, and the resulting probabilities were checked against IGoR. A later analysis scored TCR-TCR, TCR-HLA and TCR-CMV co-occurrence with hypergeometric tests, applying a repertoire-size bias correction to TCR pairs. False discovery rates were estimated in a later analysis by permuting HLA or CMV assignments 20 times. A later analysis grouped co-occurring TCRs with DBSCAN, adding TCRdist sequence similarity when clustering within HLA-allele-positive subsets. For co-occurrence clustering, repertoires with fewer than 30,000 or more than 120,000 public chains were excluded, along with five repertoires with anomalous nucleotide sharing. TCRdb provides this immuneACCESS table in a form limited to in-frame rearrangements. Some clones are lacking; in checked studies, under half of them reflect an unresolved V gene, and why the rest are absent is not known. V and J calls and clone size are given by that table; D and trimming were obtained from the DNA. The table held for this sample gives roughly 150,000 clones. Of the sample, roughly 1.6% is held by the ten largest clones.

The cohort was made up of approximately 670 healthy bone marrow donors. At the time of sampling, all cohort members were nominally healthy, though unrecorded immune exposures were likely present. The donor was CMV seronegative and was included in the group of approximately 350 seronegative cohort members. A peripheral blood sample was provided by each donor, and peripheral blood mononuclear cells were used for TCR beta sequencing. The Qiagen DNeasy Blood Extraction Kit was used to extract genomic DNA from the blood cell samples. Note on this clone: Its antigen has not been determined.

This sequence was found in a woman aged 50 to 60 in good health and CMV-seronegative. Sequencing was done on a sample of PBMCs. Rearrangement joined TRBV2 to TRBJ2-5; TRBD2 might be the D gene, on 5 matching bases. The sequenced DNA: TGTGCCAGCACCAAGTCTTCCCGAGGGGAGACCCAGTACTTC. Translated, this is CASTKSSRGETQYF.